This section outlines one T cell receptor beta chain sequence together with its context. The antigen this receptor binds is unknown. No qualities accompany the bases; no much larger clone lies one base away. The data belong to a study of T cells in Graves' hyperthyroidism and ophthalmopathy (dated by TCRdb to between 2017 and 2020). Background on the whole study: Peripheral blood was collected at initial diagnosis, before any treatment. In about six Graves' hyperthyroidism patients, the study also compared T-cell repertoires from thyroid tissue with T-cell repertoires from blood. After blood sampling, hyperthyroidism patients were treated with methimazole at a starting dose of 30 mg daily, and ophthalmopathy patients were treated with high-dose intravenous methylprednisolone. Prospective prediction of ophthalmopathy was tested in an independent validation cohort consisting of fewer than 20 hyperthyroidism patients and more than 15 patients who later progressed to ophthalmopathy. The paper reports TCR Vbeta CDR3 sequencing of about 140 peripheral blood samples: approximately 41 ophthalmopathy, roughly 80 hyperthyroidism and approximately 17 progressor patients. The 80 to 100 discovery patients were randomly divided into training and test sets at a 7:3 ratio. A discovery cohort of 95 to 100 patients, 43 with Graves' ophthalmopathy and 57 with stable Graves' hyperthyroidism, was used to find distinguishing TCR V-J signatures. Points the paper makes about the study in general: In validation, progression to ophthalmopathy was predicted by the model with more than 65% sensitivity and under 85% specificity, a median of approximately 6.5 months before onset. Most expanded thyroid clonotypes (frequency above 0.001) were also detected in blood, suggesting blood repertoires may reflect thyroid immune responses. No statistical method was used to fix the sample size in advance, and group allocation was not hidden from the investigators. A model built on a 13 V-J signature distinguished ophthalmopathy from stable hyperthyroidism, reaching roughly 88% sensitivity and around 81% specificity in cross-validation and 80%/75% in testing.

The germline V gene supplies CDR1 MNHNS and CDR2 SASEGT. CDR3 length: 15 amino acids, cysteine to phenylalanine. Only CDR3 DNA remains: 45 bases, in frame from the first base. V and J lose 8 bases and 1 base, and a span of 17 bases separates them. Amplification of TCR beta CDR3 regions was carried out from RNA transcripts. For the first round of RT-PCR on the TCR CDR3, the HTBI primer set was used together with the Qiagen OneStep RT-PCR kit. A second multiplex PCR round built the libraries, followed by size selection and purification. Libraries were sequenced paired-end with 100 bp reads on an Illumina HiSeq2000. Per the authors' processing: SOAPnuke was used to process the raw data, throwing out any read that contained adapters or uncalled bases, had a mean Phred below 15, or lacked an exact constant-primer or identifier match. High-quality paired reads were merged with COPE v1.2.5, and unique nucleotide sequences were defined as clonotypes. MiTCR v1.1 was used to align the clonotypes against IMGT TRBV, TRBD and TRBJ reference segments. Analysis was restricted to V-J combinations with a frequency above 0.0001, which covered 99.2% of repertoires. The TCS score was defined as F50 (clonal expansion) divided by E x V (chaos), with BLOSUM62-based TCRdist calculated between CDR3 peptides within each V-J. Welch's t-statistics and random forest reduced 514 V-J features to about 13, which were used in a naive Bayes classifier (R e1071). Clones were called with MiXCR by TCRdb after fastp trimmed the public reads at Q25, and only in-frame beta chains were retained. For every CDR3 protein sequence, its rows merge into one entry that carries the most common genes and DNA. TCRdb's processing, not the authors' own work, is the source of the V and J calls. A total of around 420,000 distinct CDR3 sequences appear in this sample, 15% to 19% of them only once. The ten largest clones represent around an eighth of the sample.

Stable Graves' hyperthyroidism was defined as the absence of progression to ophthalmopathy over 18 months of follow-up. Hyperthyroidism patients were newly diagnosed, with disease duration under 2 months, and aged 18 to 65 years. Exclusion was applied to patients with uncontrolled infections, other autoimmune diseases, pregnancy or lactation. Diagnoses were established on the basis of clinical symptoms, serum thyroxine and TRAb, thyroid ultrasound, and orbital computed tomography. Ficoll-Paque density gradient centrifugation was used to isolate PBMCs from under 11 ml of fresh peripheral blood. Trizol reagent was used to extract total RNA, and RNA quality was then checked on an Agilent 2100 Bioanalyzer.

Sequencing was done on a sample of blood. The chain links TRBV6-1 with TRBJ1-1; the D gene remains uncertain. The TCR comes from a woman between 18 and 29 years old with Graves' hyperthyroidism. The DNA sequence is TGTGCCAGCCAAATGAACTCCGCCGCGAACACTGAAGCTTTCTTT. It translates to CASQMNSAANTEAFF.